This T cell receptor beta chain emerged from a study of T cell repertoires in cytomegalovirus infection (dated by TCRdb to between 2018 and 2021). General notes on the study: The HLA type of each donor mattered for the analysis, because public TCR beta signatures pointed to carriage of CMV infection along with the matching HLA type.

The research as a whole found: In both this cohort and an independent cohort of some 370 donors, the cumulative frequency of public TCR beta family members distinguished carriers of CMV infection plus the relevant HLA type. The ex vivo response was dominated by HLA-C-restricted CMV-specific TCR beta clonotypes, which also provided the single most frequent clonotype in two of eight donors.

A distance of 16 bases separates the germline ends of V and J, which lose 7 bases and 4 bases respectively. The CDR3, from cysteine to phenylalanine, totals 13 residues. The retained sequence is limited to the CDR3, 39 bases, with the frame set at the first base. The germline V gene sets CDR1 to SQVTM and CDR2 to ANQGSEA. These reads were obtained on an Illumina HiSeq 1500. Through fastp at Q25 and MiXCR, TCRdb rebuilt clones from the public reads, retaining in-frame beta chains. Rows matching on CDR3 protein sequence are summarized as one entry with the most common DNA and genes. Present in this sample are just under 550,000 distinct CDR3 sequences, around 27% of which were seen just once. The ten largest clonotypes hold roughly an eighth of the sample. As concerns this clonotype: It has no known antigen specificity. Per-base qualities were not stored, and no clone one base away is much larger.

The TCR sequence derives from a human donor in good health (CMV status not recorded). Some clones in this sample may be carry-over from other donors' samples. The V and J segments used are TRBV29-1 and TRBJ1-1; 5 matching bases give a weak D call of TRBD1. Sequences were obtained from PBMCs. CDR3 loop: CSALGPGSTEAFF. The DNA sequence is TGCAGCGCCTTAGGGCCAGGGAGCACTGAAGCTTTCTTT.